This TCR beta chain appears in the sequencing data of a study of human T cells and chemical hapten exposure. Trimming took off 1 base at V and 6 bases at J, with 16 bases between the two ends. CDR1 LGHNA and CDR2 YNFKEQ come from the germline V gene. CDR3 size: 15 residues. Study results and caveats: TCRs exceeding 1 in 1000 frequency stayed unchanged with DPC sensitization.

This clonotype appeared many times. Its antigen is currently unknown. Time point denoted: patch test 2, 6 weeks after DPC sensitization. Treatment of the sample: therapeutic diphenylcyclopropenone sensitization with weekly scalp DPC. Using its own MiXCR run on the RACE reads, TCRdb lists one record per CDR3 protein. The sample includes about 69,000 distinct CDR3 sequences, 10% of them seen just once. This receptor was obtained from a woman between 50 and 59 years old with alopecia areata. Some clones in this sample may be carry-over from other donors' samples. The genes are TRBV4-2 and TRBJ2-7; D remains unclear. The sample was whole blood, taken in connection with sensitization to the hapten diphenylcyclopropenone (DPC). The CDR3 nucleotides read TGTGCCAGCAGCCAAGCTGCGCTAGGGATGGGCGAGCAGTACTTC. This sequence encodes CASSQAALGMGEQYF.